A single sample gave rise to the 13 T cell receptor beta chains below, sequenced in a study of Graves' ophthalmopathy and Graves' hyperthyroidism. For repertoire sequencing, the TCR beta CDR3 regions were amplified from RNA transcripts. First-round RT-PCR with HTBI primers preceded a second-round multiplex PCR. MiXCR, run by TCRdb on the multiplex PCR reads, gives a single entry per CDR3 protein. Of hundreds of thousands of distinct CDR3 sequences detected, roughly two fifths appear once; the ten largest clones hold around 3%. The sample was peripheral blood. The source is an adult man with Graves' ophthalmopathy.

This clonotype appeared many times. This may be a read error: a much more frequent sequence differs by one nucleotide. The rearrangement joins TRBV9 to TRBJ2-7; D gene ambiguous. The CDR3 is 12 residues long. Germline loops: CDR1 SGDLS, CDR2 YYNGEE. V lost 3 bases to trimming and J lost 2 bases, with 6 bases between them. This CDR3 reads CASSDNTYEQYF. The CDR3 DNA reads TGTGCCAGCAGCGACAATACCTACGAGCAGTACTTC.

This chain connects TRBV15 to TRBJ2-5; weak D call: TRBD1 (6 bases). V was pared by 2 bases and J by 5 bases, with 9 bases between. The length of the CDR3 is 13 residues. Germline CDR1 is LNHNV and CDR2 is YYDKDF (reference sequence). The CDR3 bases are TGTGCCACCAGCAGATACAGGGCTGAGACCCAGTACTTC. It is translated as CATSRYRAETQYF.

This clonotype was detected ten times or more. The CDR3 spells CASSLSLTGELFF. CDR3 in DNA: TGCGCCAGCAGCTTATCCTTAACCGGGGAGCTGTTTTTT. V usage is TRBV5-1 and J usage is TRBJ2-2; no definite D call. This CDR3 has 13 residues. Trimming shortened V by 2 bases and J by 5 bases, and 7 bases separated the two germline ends. CDR1 is SGHRS and CDR2 is YFSETQ in the germline V gene.

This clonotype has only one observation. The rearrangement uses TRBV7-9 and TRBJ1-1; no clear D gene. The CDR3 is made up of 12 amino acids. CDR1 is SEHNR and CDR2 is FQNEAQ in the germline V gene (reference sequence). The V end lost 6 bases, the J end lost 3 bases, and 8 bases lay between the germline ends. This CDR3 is CASRILDTEAFF. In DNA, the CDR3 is TGTGCCAGCAGGATATTGGACACTGAAGCTTTCTTT.

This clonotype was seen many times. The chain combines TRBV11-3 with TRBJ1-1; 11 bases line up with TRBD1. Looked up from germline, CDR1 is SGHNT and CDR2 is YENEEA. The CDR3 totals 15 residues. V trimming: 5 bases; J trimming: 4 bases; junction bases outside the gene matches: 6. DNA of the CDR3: TGTGCCAGCAGCCAAGAGGGGACAGGGGGCACTGAAGCTTTCTTT. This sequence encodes CASSQEGTGGTEAFF.

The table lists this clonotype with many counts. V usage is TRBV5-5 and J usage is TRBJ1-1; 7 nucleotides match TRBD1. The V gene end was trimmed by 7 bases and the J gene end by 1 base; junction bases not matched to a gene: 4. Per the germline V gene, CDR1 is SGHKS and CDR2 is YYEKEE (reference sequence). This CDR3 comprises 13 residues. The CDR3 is CASGQVTNTEAFF. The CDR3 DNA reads TGTGCCAGCGGACAGGTGACGAACACTGAAGCTTTCTTT.

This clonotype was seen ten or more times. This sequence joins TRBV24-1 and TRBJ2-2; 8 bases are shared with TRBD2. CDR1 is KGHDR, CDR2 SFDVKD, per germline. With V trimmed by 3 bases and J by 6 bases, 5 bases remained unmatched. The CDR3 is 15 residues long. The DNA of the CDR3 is TGTGCCACCAGTGATACGGCGGGAGGCGCCGGGGAGCTGTTTTTT. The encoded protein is CATSDTAGGAGELFF.

Written as DNA, the CDR3 is TGCAGCGTTGATCAGGGGGCCGGACAGCCTAGCACAGATACGCAGTATTTT. Residues: CSVDQGAGQPSTDTQYF. This chain connects TRBV29-1 to TRBJ2-3; 8 nucleotides align to TRBD1. This CDR3 is 17 amino acids long. The V segment lost 3 bases and the J segment 0 bases; nucleotides outside the gene matches: 11. In germline, CDR1 is SQVTM, CDR2 ANQGSEA.

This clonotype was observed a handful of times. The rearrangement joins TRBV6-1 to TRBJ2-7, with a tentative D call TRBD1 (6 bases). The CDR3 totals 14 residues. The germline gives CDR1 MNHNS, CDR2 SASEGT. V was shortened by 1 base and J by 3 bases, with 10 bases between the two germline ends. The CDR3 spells CASSEGGRFYEQYF. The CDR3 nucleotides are TGTGCCAGCAGTGAAGGGGGGCGCTTCTACGAGCAGTACTTC.

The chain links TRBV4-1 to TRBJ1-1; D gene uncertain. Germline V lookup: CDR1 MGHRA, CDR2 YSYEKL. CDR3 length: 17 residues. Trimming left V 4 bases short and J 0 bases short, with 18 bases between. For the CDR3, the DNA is TGCGCCAGCAGCCCCCGAGGTGAGGGTGCCCTGAACACTGAAGCTTTCTTT. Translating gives CASSPRGEGALNTEAFF.

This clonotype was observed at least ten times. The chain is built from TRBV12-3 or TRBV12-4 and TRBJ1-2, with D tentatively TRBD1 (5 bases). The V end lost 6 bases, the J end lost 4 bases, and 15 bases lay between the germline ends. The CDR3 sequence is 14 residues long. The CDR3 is CASRSWGEGYGYTF. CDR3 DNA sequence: TGTGCCAGCAGATCATGGGGGGAAGGCTATGGCTACACCTTC.

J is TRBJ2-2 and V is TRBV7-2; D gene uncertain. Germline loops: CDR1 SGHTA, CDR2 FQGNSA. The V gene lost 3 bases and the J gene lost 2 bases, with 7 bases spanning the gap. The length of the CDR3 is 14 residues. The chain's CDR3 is CASSFSDNTGELFF. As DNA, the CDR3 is TGTGCCAGCAGCTTCTCAGATAACACCGGGGAGCTGTTTTTT.

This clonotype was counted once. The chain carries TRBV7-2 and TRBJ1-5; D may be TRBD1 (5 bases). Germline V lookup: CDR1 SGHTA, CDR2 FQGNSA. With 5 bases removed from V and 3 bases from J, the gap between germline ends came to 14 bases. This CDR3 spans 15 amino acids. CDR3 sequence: CASSISGFDNQPQHF. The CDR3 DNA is TGTGCCAGCAGCATTTCAGGGTTTGACAATCAGCCCCAGCATTTT.